Shown below are 31 T cell receptor beta chains from a single sample sequenced in a study of blood T cell repertoires in COVID-19 (dated by TCRdb to 2018 to 2021). Libraries were made using the immunoSEQ multiplex PCR assay. The table comes from immuneACCESS by way of TCRdb, which keeps in-frame sequences with V and J called. Part of the clones is missing from these tables; in studies checked, under half for an unresolved V gene and the rest for unknown reasons. The table for this sample lists under 300,000 clones; roughly 87% of them were counted only once. About 6.3% of the sample comes from the top ten. The sequenced sample consisted of PBMCs or T cells enriched from blood (not recorded which). The receptors come from a woman aged 30 to 39 with acute COVID-19.

The chain links TRBV2 to TRBJ2-2; TRBD1 matches at 10 bases. CDR1 and CDR2 (germline): SNHLY, FYNNEI. With 8 bases clipped from V and 5 bases from J, the junction kept 5 bases outside the gene matches. This CDR3 contains 14 residues. CDR3 in amino acids: CASGTGVLTGELFF. CDR3 in DNA: TGTGCCAGCGGGACAGGGGTTTTAACCGGGGAGCTGTTTTTT.

The chain employs TRBV11-2 and TRBJ1-1; tentative D call: TRBD1 (5 bases). The CDR3 covers 11 residues. With 3 bases removed from V and 7 bases from J, the gap between germline ends came to 6 bases. Per germline, CDR1 SGHAT and CDR2 FQNNGV. The CDR3 here is CASSFGGEAFF. The CDR3 DNA follows: TGTGCCAGCAGCTTCGGGGGTGAAGCTTTCTTT.

This chain connects TRBV7-8 to TRBJ1-2; 8 bases agree with TRBD1. Per the germline V gene, CDR1 is SGHVS and CDR2 is FQNEAQ. The CDR3 runs to 17 residues. J lost 4 bases, V lost 0 bases, and 10 bases had no gene match. CDR3 residues: CASSLARSQGASYGYTF. DNA for the CDR3: TGTGCCAGCAGCTTAGCGCGGTCCCAGGGGGCCTCCTATGGCTACACCTTC.

The V and J genes are TRBV5-1 and TRBJ2-5; no definite D call. The CDR3 totals 14 residues. The germline CDR1 and CDR2 sequences are SGHRS and YFSETQ. Between the trimmed V and J ends, which lost 1 base and 2 bases, there was a span of 9 bases. This CDR3 reads CASSLSSGQETQYF. The CDR3 nucleotides are TGCGCCAGCAGCTTGTCGAGTGGTCAAGAGACCCAGTACTTC.

CDR3 in amino acids: CASGLFSGLITEAFF. In DNA form, the CDR3 reads TGTGCTAGTGGTTTGTTCTCGGGTCTGATTACTGAAGCTTTCTTT. The chain employs TRBV12-5 and TRBJ1-1, with D unclear. Germline CDR1 reads LGHNT; CDR2 reads FRNRAP. V lost 2 bases to trimming and J lost 5 bases, with 15 bases between them. This CDR3 is 15 amino acids long.

The chain carries TRBV7-9 and TRBJ1-5; D uncertain. Trimming shortened V by 5 bases and J by 0 bases, and 8 bases separated the two germline ends. Germline-derived CDR1 and CDR2 are SEHNR and FQNEAQ (reference sequence). This CDR3 comprises 14 residues. In DNA, the CDR3 is TGTGCCAGCAGCCAAGTCTATAGCAATCAGCCCCAGCATTTT. Its protein is CASSQVYSNQPQHF.

The J gene is TRBJ1-1, the V gene TRBV30; D gene ambiguous. The CDR3 sequence is 14 residues long. The germline V gene has CDR1 GTSNPN and CDR2 SVGIG (reference sequence). V lost 0 bases to trimming and J lost 5 bases, with 13 bases between them. The CDR3: CAWSVLEGYTEAFF. The CDR3 bases are TGTGCCTGGAGTGTACTAGAGGGTTATACTGAAGCTTTCTTT.

The J gene is TRBJ1-2, the V gene TRBV12-3 or TRBV12-4; D not certain. This CDR3 comprises 13 residues. With 6 bases removed from V and 2 bases from J, the gap between germline ends came to 10 bases. CDR3 nucleotides: TGTGCCAGCAGCATCGGAGCGAACTATGGCTACACCTTC. Amino acid sequence: CASSIGANYGYTF.

This chain uses TRBV5-1 with TRBJ2-3; perhaps TRBD2 as D (6 bases). Germline-derived CDR1 and CDR2 are SGHRS and YFSETQ. With 5 bases removed from V and 4 bases from J, the gap between germline ends came to 11 bases. The CDR3 runs to 13 residues. Written as DNA, the CDR3 is TGCGCCAGCAGATGGGGGGACCCAGATACGCAGTATTTT. This sequence encodes CASRWGDPDTQYF.

The rearrangement joins TRBV2 to TRBJ1-2; 9 positions match TRBD1. This CDR3 has 13 residues. J was trimmed by 4 bases and V by 6 bases; bases with no gene match: 3. Germline V CDR1 and CDR2: SNHLY, FYNNEI. The CDR3 region has the DNA TGTGCCAGCAGGGGACAGGGAGGCTATGGCTACACCTTC. It translates to CASRGQGGYGYTF.

The chain joins TRBV9 to TRBJ2-7; D gene uncertain. V lost 2 bases and J 0 bases, leaving 12 bases between the germline ends. Germline loops: CDR1 SGDLS, CDR2 YYNGEE. This CDR3 has 15 residues. CDR3 sequence (DNA): TGTGCCAGCAGCGTCGGCGGCTCCGGCTCCTACGAGCAGTACTTC. Protein sequence: CASSVGGSGSYEQYF.

V is TRBV18 and J is TRBJ1-1; D unclear. V was pared by 2 bases and J by 6 bases, with 13 bases between. Per germline, CDR1 KGHSH and CDR2 LQKENI. This CDR3 has 14 residues. The CDR3 spells CASSPNVRGSEAFF. For the CDR3, the DNA is TGTGCCAGCTCACCAAACGTTCGCGGATCTGAAGCTTTCTTT.

This clone appeared a single time. The chain is built from TRBV7-2 and TRBJ1-5; D is perhaps TRBD1 (5 bases). V lost 8 bases and J 0 bases, leaving 11 bases between the germline ends. This CDR3 region has 14 residues. The germline V gene encodes CDR1 SGHTA and CDR2 FQGNSA. CDR3 sequence: CASSTVYSNQPQHF. CDR3 DNA sequence: TGTGCCAGCTCGACAGTTTATAGCAATCAGCCCCAGCATTTT.

The chain is built from TRBV5-1 and TRBJ1-2, with 8 bases that match TRBD1. The CDR3 consists of 16 residues. Germline V CDR1 and CDR2: SGHRS, YFSETQ. The J segment lost 6 bases and the V segment lost 5 bases, leaving 15 bases of the junction unmatched. CDR3 coding DNA: TGCGCCAGCAGTTTACACGTCAACAGGGGGTTAGATGGCTACACCTTC. Protein product: CASSLHVNRGLDGYTF.

The table lists this clone with a count of one. The rearrangement uses TRBV7-2 and TRBJ2-3; D might be TRBD2 (7 bases). Germline lookup yields CDR1 SGHTA and CDR2 FQGNSA. The V end lost 6 bases, the J end lost 4 bases, and 11 bases lay between the germline ends. This CDR3 contains 13 residues. In DNA form, the CDR3 reads TGTGCCAGCAGTTGGGGGGGCTCAGATACGCAGTATTTT. Amino acid sequence: CASSWGGSDTQYF.

This clone has only one observation. The chain carries TRBV5-8 and TRBJ2-1; 15 bases align to TRBD2. The CDR3 has 16 amino acids. V shed 4 bases, J shed 9 bases, and the junction held 8 bases outside the gene matches. Germline values: CDR1 SGHTS, CDR2 YDEGEE. The CDR3 DNA is TGTGCCAGCAGCATACCGGGACTAGCGGGAGGATTTGAGCAGTTCTTC. As protein: CASSIPGLAGGFEQFF.

The chain is built from TRBV9 and TRBJ2-7; D may be TRBD2 (6 bases). Looked up from germline, CDR1 is SGDLS and CDR2 is YYNGEE. Trimming left V 2 bases short and J 7 bases short, with 13 bases between. The CDR3 has 13 residues. CDR3 DNA sequence: TGTGCCAGCAGCGTTTTTGAGGGGAGGGAGCAGTACTTC. Translation gives CASSVFEGREQYF. Full variable domain (rest looked up from reference TRBV9 and TRBJ2-7): DSGVTQTPKHLITATGQRVTLRCSPRSGDLSVYWYQQSLDQGLQFLIQYYNGEERAKGNILERFSAQQFPDLHSELNLSSLELGDSALYFCASSVFEGREQYFGPGTRLTVT.

The chain joins TRBV9 to TRBJ1-1; D is undetermined. The V end lost 1 base, the J end lost 5 bases, and 3 bases lay between the germline ends. This CDR3 has 11 residues. Germline assignment: CDR1 SGDLS and CDR2 YYNGEE. The CDR3 is CASSVITEAFF. CDR3 DNA sequence: TGTGCCAGCAGCGTAATAACTGAAGCTTTCTTT.

The chain is built from TRBV6-5 and TRBJ2-2; 9 bases line up with TRBD1. CDR3 length: 14 residues. J gave up 7 bases and V 4 bases, and 4 bases lay outside the gene matches. CDR1 is MNHEY, CDR2 SVGAGI, per germline. The CDR3 DNA reads TGTGCCAGCAGTTGGGACAGGGAGGTCGGGGAGCTGTTTTTT. Its protein is CASSWDREVGELFF.

The rearrangement uses TRBV27 and TRBJ2-5, with TRBD2 identical over 9 bases. Trimming cost V 5 bases and J 5 bases; bases outside gene matches: 6. From germline, CDR1 is MNHEY and CDR2 SMNVEV (reference sequence). The CDR3 runs to 14 residues. In DNA, the CDR3 is TGTGCCAGCAGTGGGCAGGGACTAGCTGAGACCCAGTACTTC. Its translation: CASSGQGLAETQYF.

The V gene is TRBV6-5, the J gene TRBJ2-5, with 7 bases matching TRBD1. The CDR3 runs to 15 residues. Germline CDR1 is MNHEY and CDR2 is SVGAGI. With 0 bases clipped from V and 4 bases from J, the junction kept 5 bases outside the gene matches. DNA of the CDR3: TGTGCCAGCAGTTACTCGCGGACAGGTGGAGAGACCCAGTACTTC. This translates into CASSYSRTGGETQYF.

The chain carries TRBV19 and TRBJ2-7, with 12 positions matching TRBD2. J gave up 1 base and V 5 bases, and 3 bases lay outside the gene matches. This CDR3 has 15 amino acids. Germline V gene lookup returns CDR1 LNHDA and CDR2 SQIVND (reference sequence). The CDR3 reads CASSPGLAGSYEQYF. The CDR3 DNA sequence: TGTGCCAGTAGTCCGGGACTAGCGGGTTCCTACGAGCAGTACTTC.

The CDR3 here is CASSKWTSDPVAKNIQYF. The CDR3 DNA follows: TGTGCCAGTAGTAAATGGACTAGCGACCCAGTAGCCAAAAACATTCAGTACTTC. The rearrangement uses TRBV19 and TRBJ2-4; 9 positions match TRBD2. The CDR3 is 18 amino acids. In germline, CDR1 is LNHDA, CDR2 SQIVND (reference sequence). V lost 4 bases to trimming and J lost 0 bases; unmatched junction nucleotides: 10.

The V call is TRBV7-8, the J call TRBJ2-7; D may be TRBD1 (5 bases). This CDR3 spans 16 amino acids. In germline, CDR1 is SGHVS, CDR2 FQNEAQ. Trimming pared 3 bases from V and 4 bases from J, leaving 19 bases between. CDR3 in DNA: TGTGCCAGCAGCTTCCCAACGCAGGGCACAGGATACGAGCAGTACTTC. Translated, it gives CASSFPTQGTGYEQYF.

V gene TRBV5-1 combines with J gene TRBJ1-4; 8 nucleotides match TRBD1. The V gene end was trimmed by 0 bases and the J gene end by 7 bases; junction bases not matched to a gene: 20. Germline V gene data show CDR1 as SGHRS and CDR2 as YFSETQ. This CDR3 region has 20 residues. CDR3: CASSLEMSGAGGAFREKLFF. CDR3 DNA sequence: TGCGCCAGCAGCTTGGAAATGTCAGGGGCAGGGGGCGCATTTCGTGAAAAACTGTTTTTT.

This chain uses TRBV12-3 or TRBV12-4 with TRBJ2-1, with D hard to call. V was clipped by 1 base and J by 5 bases, with 6 bases between them. The CDR3 consists of 13 residues. This CDR3 reads CASSLVRHNEQFF. CDR3 DNA: TGTGCCAGCAGTTTAGTCAGGCACAATGAGCAGTTCTTC.

This chain joins TRBV5-4 and TRBJ1-1; D perhaps matches TRBD1 (6 bases). The CDR3 has 13 amino acids. Per the germline V gene, CDR1 is SGHNT and CDR2 is YYREEE (reference sequence). V lost 7 bases to trimming and J lost 3 bases, with 13 bases between them. CDR3: CASLNRADTEAFF. CDR3 coding DNA: TGTGCCAGCTTAAACAGGGCGGACACTGAAGCTTTCTTT.

This chain connects TRBV27 to TRBJ2-1; TRBD1 might be the D (6 bases). This CDR3 region has 15 residues. The V gene's germline CDR1 is MNHEY and CDR2 SMNVEV (reference sequence). Trimming took 3 bases from V and 3 from J, leaving 12 bases between them. The DNA of the CDR3 is TGTGCCAGCAGTTTGCAGGGGAATTACTACAATGAGCAGTTCTTC. Protein: CASSLQGNYYNEQFF.

The chain employs TRBV18 and TRBJ2-6, with D perhaps matching TRBD2 (6 bases). The CDR3 spans 18 residues. The germline V gene has CDR1 KGHSH and CDR2 LQKENI. Between the trimmed V and J ends, which lost 1 base and 0 bases, there was a span of 13 bases. The CDR3 DNA reads as TGTGCCAGCTCACCACTCCCGGCGGGACCCTCTGGGGCCAACGTCCTGACTTTC. As protein: CASSPLPAGPSGANVLTF. Using reference TRBV18 and TRBJ2-6 for the parts outside the CDR3, the full variable domain is NAGVMQNPRHLVRRRGQEARLRCSPMKGHSHVYWYRQLPEEGLKFMVYLQKENIIDESGMPKERFSAEFPKEGPSILRIQQVVRGDSAAYFCASSPLPAGPSGANVLTFGAGSRLTVL.

V is TRBV11-1 and J is TRBJ1-1, with 7 positions matching TRBD1. The germline gives CDR1 SGHAT, CDR2 FQDESV (reference sequence). The V gene end was trimmed by 5 bases and the J gene end by 8 bases; junction bases not matched to a gene: 11. The CDR3 covers 14 residues. CDR3 nucleotides: TGTGCCAGCAGCAATGGACAGGCCGCAGAGGAAGCTTTCTTT. Protein product: CASSNGQAAEEAFF.

A remark on this clone: At the DNA level, this CDR3 is encoded by other sequences in the same sample as well. The chain has TRBV4-3 and TRBJ1-2, with 7 bases that match TRBD1. From germline, CDR1 is LGHNA and CDR2 YSLEER. V was pared by 0 bases and J by 5 bases, with 6 bases of the junction left unmatched. The CDR3 runs 15 residues. The chain's CDR3 is CASSQDSTGNYGYTF. As DNA, the CDR3 is TGCGCCAGCAGCCAAGATTCGACAGGGAATTATGGCTACACCTTC.